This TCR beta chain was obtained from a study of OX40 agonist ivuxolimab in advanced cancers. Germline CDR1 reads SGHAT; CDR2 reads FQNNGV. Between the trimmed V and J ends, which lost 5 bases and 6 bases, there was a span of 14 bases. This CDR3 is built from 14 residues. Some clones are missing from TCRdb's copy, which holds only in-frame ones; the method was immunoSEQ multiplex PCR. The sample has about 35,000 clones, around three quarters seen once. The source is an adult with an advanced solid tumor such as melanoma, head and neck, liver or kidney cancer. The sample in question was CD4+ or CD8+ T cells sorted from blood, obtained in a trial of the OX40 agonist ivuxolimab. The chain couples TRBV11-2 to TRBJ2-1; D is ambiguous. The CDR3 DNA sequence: TGTGCCAGCAGCCCAGAGTCACCGGGCAATGAGCAGTTCTTC. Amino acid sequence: CASSPESPGNEQFF.